The TCR beta chain described here comes from a study of lymphopenia after photon versus proton radiotherapy. Remarks on this clone: Its antigen is not known.

Study conclusions and caveats: Larger post-nadir TCR diversity loss correlated inversely with survival in deceased patients. Under photons, naive T cells and diversity fell while effector/memory populations rose. After lymphocyte nadir, photon-treated repertoires showed oligoclonal expansion, especially CD8+ Temra. Better survival with proton therapy was suggested as possible, not demonstrated.

J was trimmed by 6 bases and V by 3 bases; bases with no gene match: 7. This CDR3 contains 17 residues. CDR1 is SGHTS and CDR2 is YDEGEE in the germline V gene. The protocol was immunoSEQ multiplex PCR, while the TCRdb copy is restricted to in-frame clones and leaves out a portion. This table holds roughly 15,000 clones, approximately 83% found once. The specimen was peripheral blood, collected from a patient treated with photon-based radiotherapy. This TCR was sampled from a man aged 50-59 years with gastric cancer. The rearrangement links TRBV5-8 to TRBJ2-6, with 12 bases matching TRBD1. The CDR3 reads CASSWGTGGFSANVLTF. The CDR3 nucleotides read TGTGCCAGCAGCTGGGGGACAGGGGGCTTTTCGGCCAACGTCCTGACTTTC.